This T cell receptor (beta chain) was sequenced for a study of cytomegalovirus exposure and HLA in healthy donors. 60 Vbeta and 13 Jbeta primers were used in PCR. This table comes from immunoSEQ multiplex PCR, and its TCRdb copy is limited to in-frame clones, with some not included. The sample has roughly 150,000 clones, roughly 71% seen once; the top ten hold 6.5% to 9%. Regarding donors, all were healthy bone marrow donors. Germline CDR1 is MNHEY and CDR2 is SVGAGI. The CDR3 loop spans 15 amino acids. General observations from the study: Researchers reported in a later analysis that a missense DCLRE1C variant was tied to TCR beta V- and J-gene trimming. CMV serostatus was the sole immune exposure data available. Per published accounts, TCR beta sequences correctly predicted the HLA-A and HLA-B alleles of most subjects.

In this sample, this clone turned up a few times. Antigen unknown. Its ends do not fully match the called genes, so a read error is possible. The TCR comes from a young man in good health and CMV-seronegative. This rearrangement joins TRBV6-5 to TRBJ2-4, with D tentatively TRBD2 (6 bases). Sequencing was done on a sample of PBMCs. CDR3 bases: TGTGCCGGATACTCCGGCTTACTAGCCAAAAACAGTCAGTACTTC. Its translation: CAGYSGLLAKNSQYF.